This T cell receptor (beta chain) comes out of a study of T cell responses to AZD1222 COVID-19 vaccine. TCRdb's table, derived via immunoSEQ multiplex PCR, lists solely in-frame clones and lacks some. The repertoire holds 20,000 or so clones, with 89% as singletons. Per germline, CDR1 KGHDR and CDR2 SFDVKD. Trimming removed 5 bases from V and 4 bases from J; junction bases left unmatched: 9. The CDR3 has 16 amino acids. This clone was seen a single time. Its specificity is unknown. Overall study findings and caveats: Among AZD1222 vaccinees, only 5 or 6 were seropositive at baseline. Among spike-specific TCRs, nearly half reportedly target unmutated variant regions.

The origin of this receptor is an adult who received the AZD1222 COVID-19 vaccine. The material sequenced was peripheral blood, taken 28 days after the second AZD1222 dose. The gene calls are TRBV24-1 and TRBJ2-5; TRBD2 matches at 10 bases. CDR3 DNA: TGTGCCACCAGTGTAGCCCTAGCGGGAGTTGGAGAGACCCAGTACTTC. Protein: CATSVALAGVGETQYF.